The rows below give T cell receptor beta chains drawn from one sample of a study of blood T cell repertoires in COVID-19. Repertoires were generated with immunoSEQ multiplex PCR, while TCRdb's copy carries only in-frame clones and drops some. Of approximately 250,000 clones listed, 75% to 90% are singletons. The sequencing sample was made of peripheral blood. Receptors originate from a woman in her seventies with COVID-19, enrolled during active disease. The CDR3 runs from the conserved cysteine through the conserved F or W. Fields, in order: CDR3 protein, CDR3 DNA, CDR3 length, V gene, D gene, J gene, clone size. D genes are given only for firm matches. Expanded clones get a size class; other rows say once, few or many, or leave the size out.

CASRDRVNEKLFF,TGTGCCAGTCGGGACAGGGTTAATGAAAAACTGTTTTTT,13,TRBV19,TRBD1,TRBJ1-4,-
CASSRPGANVLTF,TGTGCCAGCAGCCGTCCTGGGGCCAACGTCCTGACTTTC,13,TRBV7-2,-,TRBJ2-6,-
CASSYSGATNEKLFF,TGTGCCAGCAGTTACTCAGGAGCAACTAATGAAAAACTGTTTTTT,15,TRBV6-5,-,TRBJ1-4,-
CASSLTGELFF,TGTGCCAGCAGTCTGACCGGGGAGCTGTTTTTT,11,TRBV7-9,-,TRBJ2-2,-
CASSLSPGTEAFF,TGTGCCAGCAGTCTCTCACCGGGCACTGAAGCTTTCTTT,13,TRBV2,-,TRBJ1-1,once
CAWGQGYEQYF,TGTGCCTGGGGACAGGGCTACGAGCAGTACTTC,11,TRBV30,TRBD1,TRBJ2-7,-
CSSGLVSFNEQFF,TGCAGCTCGGGACTAGTGAGCTTCAATGAGCAGTTCTTC,13,TRBV29-1,TRBD2,TRBJ2-1,-
CAWSVDRNSPLHF,TGTGCCTGGAGTGTTGATCGGAATTCACCCCTCCACTTT,13,TRBV30,-,TRBJ1-6,few
CATREGVTGELFF,TGTGCCACCCGGGAGGGTGTCACCGGGGAGCTGTTTTTT,13,TRBV24-1,TRBD2,TRBJ2-2,few
CASSRTSGGGDEQYF,TGCGCCAGCAGCAGGACTAGCGGGGGTGGAGACGAGCAGTACTTC,15,TRBV5-1,TRBD2,TRBJ2-7,-
CASSPGQGYTGELFF,TGTGCCAGCAGCCCAGGACAGGGGTACACCGGGGAGCTGTTTTTT,15,TRBV7-9,TRBD1,TRBJ2-2,-
CASSITGNTEAFF,TGTGCCAGTAGTATCACAGGGAACACTGAAGCTTTCTTT,13,TRBV19,-,TRBJ1-1,-
CASSLELAGGGGETQYF,TGTGCCAGCAGCTTGGAGCTGGCAGGGGGCGGGGGCGAGACCCAGTACTTC,17,TRBV5-8,-,TRBJ2-5,-
CASSTGRAQYF,TGTGCCAGCAGTACAGGGCGAGCGCAGTATTTT,11,TRBV6-5,-,TRBJ2-3,many
CASSLGGRDEKLFF,TGTGCCAGCAGCCTCGGGGGGCGCGATGAAAAACTGTTTTTT,14,TRBV9,-,TRBJ1-4,-
CASSKHRGGYQETQYF,TGTGCCAGCAGCAAACACAGGGGCGGGTACCAAGAGACCCAGTACTTC,16,TRBV7-2,TRBD1,TRBJ2-5,once
CASSREAGGSEAFF,TGTGCCAGCTCACGTGAGGCGGGAGGGTCTGAAGCTTTCTTT,14,TRBV18,-,TRBJ1-1,-
CASSQEPGVGETQYF,TGCGCCAGCAGCCAAGAACCGGGGGTGGGAGAGACCCAGTACTTC,15,TRBV4-1,-,TRBJ2-5,-
CASSQQTGTRVDTQYF,TGCGCCAGCAGCCAGCAAACCGGGACTAGGGTCGATACGCAGTATTTT,16,TRBV4-3,TRBD2,TRBJ2-3,-
CAWSVQAQETQYF,TGTGCCTGGAGCGTACAGGCTCAAGAGACCCAGTACTTC,13,TRBV30,-,TRBJ2-5,-
CASSPDRGGQRTLHF,TGTGCCAGCAGCCCTGACAGGGGCGGCCAGAGGACCCTCCACTTT,15,TRBV5-6,TRBD1,TRBJ1-6,-
CASSQGSAGGTQYF,TGTGCCAGCAGCCAAGGTAGCGCAGGGGGTACGCAGTATTTT,14,TRBV14,TRBD1,TRBJ2-3,-
CAISPRGQGDAGELFF,TGTGCCATCAGTCCAAGAGGACAGGGGGATGCCGGGGAGCTGTTTTTT,16,TRBV10-3,TRBD1,TRBJ2-2,-
CASSLEIGRVDEKLFF,TGTGCCAGCAGCTTAGAGATCGGCAGGGTGGATGAAAAACTGTTTTTT,16,TRBV7-2,-,TRBJ1-4,-
CASSGSGAGEETQYF,TGTGCCAGCTCCGGGAGTGGGGCGGGGGAAGAGACCCAGTACTTC,15,TRBV6-5,TRBD2,TRBJ2-5,-
CASSSALGGPADTQYF,TGTGCCAGCAGCTCTGCGCTGGGGGGGCCCGCAGATACGCAGTATTTT,16,TRBV7-2,-,TRBJ2-3,once
CASSLGQITEAFF,TGTGCCAGCAGTCTCGGACAGATAACTGAAGCTTTCTTT,13,TRBV12-3/TRBV12-4,-,TRBJ1-1,-
CASDTGYRKTEAFF,TGTGCCAGCGACACAGGGTATAGGAAAACTGAAGCTTTCTTT,14,TRBV2,-,TRBJ1-1,-
CASSPWAAHEQYF,TGTGCCAGCAGCCCTTGGGCAGCCCACGAGCAGTACTTC,13,TRBV7-6,-,TRBJ2-7,-
CASSSSPDRGSGGYTF,TGTGCCAGCAGCTCTTCCCCTGACAGGGGGTCTGGTGGCTACACCTTC,16,TRBV7-6,TRBD1,TRBJ1-2,few
CASSPGLANSYEQYF,TGTGCCAGCAGCCCGGGACTAGCGAACTCCTACGAGCAGTACTTC,15,TRBV11-3,TRBD2,TRBJ2-7,few
CASSLLTGNYGYTF,TGTGCCAGCAGCTTATTGACAGGGAACTATGGCTACACCTTC,14,TRBV5-4,TRBD1,TRBJ1-2,-
CASRRLAGDEQYF,TGCGCCAGCAGACGACTAGCGGGGGACGAGCAGTACTTC,13,TRBV10-2,TRBD2,TRBJ2-7,once
CASSLDSSGPNTEAFF,TGTGCCAGCAGCTTGGATTCTTCAGGCCCGAACACTGAAGCTTTCTTT,16,TRBV5-6,-,TRBJ1-1,-
CASTTDQPQHF,TGCGCCAGCACGACAGATCAGCCCCAGCATTTT,11,TRBV10-1,-,TRBJ1-5,-
CASSYTLGQGDTEAFF,TGTGCCAGCAGTTATACTTTAGGACAGGGCGACACTGAAGCTTTCTTT,16,TRBV6-2/TRBV6-3,TRBD1,TRBJ1-1,-
CATSSGGSGNTIYF,TGTGCCACCAGCTCAGGGGGCTCTGGAAACACCATATATTTT,14,TRBV24-1,TRBD1,TRBJ1-3,-
CAWSVGGAPTDTQYF,TGTGCCTGGAGTGTAGGGGGGGCCCCCACAGATACGCAGTATTTT,15,TRBV30,-,TRBJ2-3,-
CASSSSREANYGYTF,TGTGCCAGCAGCTCGTCCAGGGAAGCGAACTATGGCTACACCTTC,15,TRBV5-4,-,TRBJ1-2,-
CASSQDRGYGYTF,TGTGCCAGCAGCCAGGACAGGGGATATGGCTACACCTTC,13,TRBV11-2,TRBD1,TRBJ1-2,-
CASSYRSGAGYEQYF,TGTGCCAGCAGTTACCGGAGCGGGGCCGGGTACGAGCAGTACTTC,15,TRBV6-2/TRBV6-3,TRBD2,TRBJ2-7,-
CASSLKLATYEQYF,TGTGCCAGCAGCTTAAAACTAGCAACCTACGAGCAGTACTTC,14,TRBV7-2,-,TRBJ2-7,once
CASSPRDTVNYGYTF,TGTGCCAGTAGTCCAAGGGACACCGTAAACTATGGCTACACCTTC,15,TRBV19,-,TRBJ1-2,few
CASSEDRVTDTQYF,TGTGCCAGCAGCGAGGACAGGGTAACAGATACGCAGTATTTT,14,TRBV6-5,TRBD1,TRBJ2-3,-
CASSPWGSRGGGTDTQYF,TGTGCCAGCAGCCCCTGGGGATCGCGCGGGGGAGGCACAGATACGCAGTATTTT,18,TRBV7-2,TRBD2,TRBJ2-3,-
CAISEGVSGGYKYF,TGTGCCATCAGTGAAGGGGTTAGCGGGGGATACAAGTACTTC,14,TRBV10-3,TRBD2,TRBJ2-7,-
CASSPASGVQETQYF,TGTGCCAGCTCACCGGCTTCAGGGGTCCAAGAGACCCAGTACTTC,15,TRBV18,-,TRBJ2-5,-
CASSRGLAGGLAKNIQYF,TGCGCCAGCAGCAGGGGACTAGCGGGGGGTTTAGCCAAAAACATTCAGTACTTC,18,TRBV4-1,TRBD2,TRBJ2-4,-
CASSEQGTLQGYGYTF,TGTGCCAGCAGTGAACAGGGGACCCTCCAAGGCTATGGCTACACCTTC,16,TRBV2,-,TRBJ1-2,-
CATSDRTEGGQPQHF,TGTGCCACCAGTGACCGGACTGAGGGAGGTCAGCCCCAGCATTTT,15,TRBV24-1,-,TRBJ1-5,-
CASSEGGGGSGANVLTF,TGCGCCAGCAGTGAGGGAGGGGGGGGCTCTGGGGCCAACGTCCTGACTTTC,17,TRBV10-2,-,TRBJ2-6,once
CASSPGTGNNEKLFF,TGTGCCAGCAGTCCGGGGACAGGGAATAATGAAAAACTGTTTTTT,15,TRBV6-5,TRBD1,TRBJ1-4,-